This record covers a single T cell receptor beta chain. This receptor's antigen is unknown. No clone much larger than this one lies a single base away; base qualities are absent. Collaborating institutions collected whole blood in K2EDTA tubes following their own protocols. Collaborator samples were shipped for TCRbeta analysis as frozen whole blood, isolated PBMCs, or DNA extracted from either sample type. TCRbeta CDR3 regions were amplified from genomic DNA using the immunoSEQ Assay, a bias-controlled multiplex PCR. Turning to the authors' computational methods: The number of nucleated cells in each sample was estimated from the amplification of reference gene primers within the assay. Sequence reads were collapsed and filtered to measure the absolute abundance of every unique TCRbeta CDR3 rearrangement. Productive Simpson clonality was computed per sample as the square root of Simpson's diversity index over productive rearrangements. Held by TCRdb, this immuneACCESS table contains in-frame sequences only and omits some clones. Under half of the omission traces to an unresolved V gene where checked; the cause of the rest is unknown. The V and J calls and clone size come from that table; D and trimming were worked out from the DNA. Present in this sample are about 170,000 clones, more than 90% of which were seen just once. The top ten clones comprise 0.53% of the sample.

The sample originates from a study of blood T cell repertoires in COVID-19 (dated by TCRdb to 2020 to 2021). About the study as a whole: Samples covering the acute and convalescent phases of COVID-19 were provided by collaborators in the United States, Italy and Spain. Where available, HLA class I and class II types were obtained from metadata supplied by the sample provider rather than from assay-based typing. Subjects who had been exposed to COVID-19, were actively infected with it, or had recovered from it provided the deeply sampled blood TCRbeta repertoires that made up the dataset. Nearly every sample came with metadata listing a de-identified subject ID, COVID-19 status, age in years and sex. A freely available public database, intended as a resource for researchers studying the immune response to SARS-CoV-2, is where the repertoires were released. The samples were drawn from the first 160 participants of the ongoing ImmuneRACE study and from 950 to 1,500 subjects provided by 6 global collaborators. The material from the prospective study consisted of cDNA or gDNA derived from T cells, B-cell-depleted T cells, or PBMCs. The paper as a whole reports these results and caveats: Clinical and demographic metadata were provided uncurated, with the amount varying by source and participant.

Via the germline V gene, CDR1 is MDHEN and CDR2 SYDVKM. The CDR3 spans 13 residues, from the cysteine through the phenylalanine. Kept here is only the CDR3 DNA, which spans 39 bases and is read in frame from base 1. V and J lose 4 bases and 5 bases, and a span of 9 bases separates them. Recombination connected TRBV28 to TRBJ1-5; 6 matching bases give a weak D call of TRBD1. The specimen sequenced was peripheral blood. This clonotype originated in a man aged 45-65 years with acute or convalescent COVID-19. The bases read TGTGCCAGCAGTTCCGGGACACATCAGCCCCAGCATTTT. It translates to CASSSGTHQPQHF.